This T cell receptor beta chain comes out of a study of T-cell reconstitution after alpha-beta-depleted transplantation in children. Unique molecular identifiers were built into the TCRbeta library. TCRdb itself ran the PCR reads through MiXCR, one entry per CDR3 protein. The table has more than 200,000 distinct CDR3 sequences, about 25% seen once. V lost 6 bases and J lost 9, with 13 bases in between. The V gene's germline CDR1 is MGHDK and CDR2 SYGVNS. The CDR3 is 12 residues long. Findings and limits, study-wide: There were reportedly several hundred expanded graft clones from which alpha-beta T cells came about two months after transplant.

Concerning this clonotype: Its antigen remains unknown.

Sequencing was performed on PBMCs, taken before TCRalphabeta/CD19-depleted stem cell transplant. The V and J genes are TRBV25-1 and TRBJ2-3; weak D call: TRBD2 (7 bases). This clonotype was obtained from a girl aged 2 to 10 with Fanconi anemia, due to receive a stem cell transplant. The CDR3 DNA reads TGTGCCAGCAGCGGGGGGCCCCTGACGCAGTATTTT. This encodes CASSGGPLTQYF.